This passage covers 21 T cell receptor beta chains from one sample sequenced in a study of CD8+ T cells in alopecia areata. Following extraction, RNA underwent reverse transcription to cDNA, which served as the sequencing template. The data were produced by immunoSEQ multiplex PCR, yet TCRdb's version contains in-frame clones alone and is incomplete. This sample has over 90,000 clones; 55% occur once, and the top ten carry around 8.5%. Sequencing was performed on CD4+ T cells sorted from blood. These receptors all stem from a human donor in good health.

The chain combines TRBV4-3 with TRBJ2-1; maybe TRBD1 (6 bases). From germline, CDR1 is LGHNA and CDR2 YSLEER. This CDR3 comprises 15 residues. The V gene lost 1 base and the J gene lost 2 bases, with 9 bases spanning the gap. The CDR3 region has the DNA TGCGCCAGCAGCCAAGCGCCAGGGGCCTACAATGAGCAGTTCTTC. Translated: CASSQAPGAYNEQFF.

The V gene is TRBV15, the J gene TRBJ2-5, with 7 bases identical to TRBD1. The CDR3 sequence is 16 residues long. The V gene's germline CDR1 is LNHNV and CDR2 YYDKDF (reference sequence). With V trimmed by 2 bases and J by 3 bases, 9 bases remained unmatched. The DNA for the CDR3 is TGTGCCACCAGCAGAACTCTCGGGACAGTTAAAGAGACCCAGTACTTC. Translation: CATSRTLGTVKETQYF.

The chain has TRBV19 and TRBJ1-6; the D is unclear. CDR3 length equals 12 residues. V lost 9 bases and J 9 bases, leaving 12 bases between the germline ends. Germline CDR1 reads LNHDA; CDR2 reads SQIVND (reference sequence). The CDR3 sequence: CASREVGSPLHF. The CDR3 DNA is TGTGCCAGCCGGGAGGTTGGTTCACCCCTCCACTTT.

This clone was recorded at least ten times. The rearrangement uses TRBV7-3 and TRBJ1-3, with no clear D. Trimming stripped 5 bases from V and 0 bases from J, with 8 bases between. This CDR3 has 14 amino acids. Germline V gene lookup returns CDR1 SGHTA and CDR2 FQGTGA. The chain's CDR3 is CASSRDGSGNTIYF. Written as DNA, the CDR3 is TGTGCCAGCAGCCGTGACGGCTCTGGAAACACCATATATTTT.

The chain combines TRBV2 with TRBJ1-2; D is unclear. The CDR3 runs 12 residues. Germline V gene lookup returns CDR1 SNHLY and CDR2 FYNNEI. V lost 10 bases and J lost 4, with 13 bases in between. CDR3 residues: CAIQGRGYGYTF. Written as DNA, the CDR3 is TGTGCCATACAAGGGCGGGGCTATGGCTACACCTTC.

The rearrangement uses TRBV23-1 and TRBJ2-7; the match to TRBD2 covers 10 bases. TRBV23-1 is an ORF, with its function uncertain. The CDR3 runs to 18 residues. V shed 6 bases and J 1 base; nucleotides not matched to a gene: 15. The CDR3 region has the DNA TGCGCCAGCAGCCGTACCGAATCCCTAGCGGGGGCTTCCTACGAGCAGTACTTC. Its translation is CASSRTESLAGASYEQYF.

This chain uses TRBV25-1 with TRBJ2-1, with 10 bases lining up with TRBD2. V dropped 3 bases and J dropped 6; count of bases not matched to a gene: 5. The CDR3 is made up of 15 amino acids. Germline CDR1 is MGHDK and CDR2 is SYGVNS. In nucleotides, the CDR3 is TGTGCCAGCAGTGATAGCGGGGGGTCTCGCAATGAGCAGTTCTTC. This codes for CASSDSGGSRNEQFF.

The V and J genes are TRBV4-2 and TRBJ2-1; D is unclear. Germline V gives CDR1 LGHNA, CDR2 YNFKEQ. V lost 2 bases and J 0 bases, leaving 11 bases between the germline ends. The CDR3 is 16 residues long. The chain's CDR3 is CASSQYVTNSYNEQFF. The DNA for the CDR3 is TGTGCCAGCAGCCAATACGTTACAAACTCCTACAATGAGCAGTTCTTC.

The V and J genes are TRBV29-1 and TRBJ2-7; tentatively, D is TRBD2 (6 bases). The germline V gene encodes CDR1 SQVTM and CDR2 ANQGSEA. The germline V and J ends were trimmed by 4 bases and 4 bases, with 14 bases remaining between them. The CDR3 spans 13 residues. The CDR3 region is CSVGDGAGYEQYF. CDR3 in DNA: TGCAGCGTTGGGGACGGGGCGGGGTACGAGCAGTACTTC.

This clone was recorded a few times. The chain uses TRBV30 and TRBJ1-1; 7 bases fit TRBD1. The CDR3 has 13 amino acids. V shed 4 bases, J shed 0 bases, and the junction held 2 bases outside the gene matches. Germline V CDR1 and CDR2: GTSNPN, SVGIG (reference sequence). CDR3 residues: CAWTGQLNTEAFF. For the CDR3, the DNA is TGTGCCTGGACGGGACAGTTGAACACTGAAGCTTTCTTT.

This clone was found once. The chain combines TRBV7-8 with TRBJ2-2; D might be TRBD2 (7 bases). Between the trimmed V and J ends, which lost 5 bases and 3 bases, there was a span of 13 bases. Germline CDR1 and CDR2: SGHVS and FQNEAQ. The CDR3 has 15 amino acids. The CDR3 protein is CASSRAGAHTGELFF. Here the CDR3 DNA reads TGTGCCAGCAGCAGGGCGGGGGCCCACACCGGGGAGCTGTTTTTT.

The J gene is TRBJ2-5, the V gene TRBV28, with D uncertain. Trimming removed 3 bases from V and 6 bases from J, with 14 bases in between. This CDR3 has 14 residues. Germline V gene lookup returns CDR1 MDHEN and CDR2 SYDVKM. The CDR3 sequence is CASSFGPGRKTQYF. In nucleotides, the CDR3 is TGTGCCAGCAGTTTTGGTCCGGGCAGAAAGACCCAGTACTTC. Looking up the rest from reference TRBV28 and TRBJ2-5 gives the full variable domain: DVKVTQSSRYLVKRTGEKVFLECVQDMDHENMFWYRQDPGLGLRLIYFSYDVKMKEKGDIPEGYSVSREKKERFSLILESASTNQTSMYLCASSFGPGRKTQYFGPGTRLLVL.

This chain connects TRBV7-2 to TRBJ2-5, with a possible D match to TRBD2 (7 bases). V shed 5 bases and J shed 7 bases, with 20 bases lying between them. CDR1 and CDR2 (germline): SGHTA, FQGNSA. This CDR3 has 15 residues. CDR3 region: CASSPHGGPGGTQYF. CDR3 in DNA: TGTGCCAGCAGCCCTCACGGGGGGCCAGGCGGGACCCAGTACTTC.

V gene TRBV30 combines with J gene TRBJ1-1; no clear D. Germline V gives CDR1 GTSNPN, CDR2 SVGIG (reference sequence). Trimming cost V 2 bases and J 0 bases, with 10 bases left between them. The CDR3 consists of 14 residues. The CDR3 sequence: CAWSRGMVNTEAFF. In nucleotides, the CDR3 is TGTGCCTGGAGTCGCGGTATGGTGAACACTGAAGCTTTCTTT.

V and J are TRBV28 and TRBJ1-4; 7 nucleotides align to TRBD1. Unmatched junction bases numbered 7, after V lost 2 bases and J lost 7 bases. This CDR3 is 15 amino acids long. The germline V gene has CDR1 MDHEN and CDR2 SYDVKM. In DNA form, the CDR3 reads TGTGCCAGCAGTTTAAGACAGGGACGCAGTGAAAAACTGTTTTTT. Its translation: CASSLRQGRSEKLFF.

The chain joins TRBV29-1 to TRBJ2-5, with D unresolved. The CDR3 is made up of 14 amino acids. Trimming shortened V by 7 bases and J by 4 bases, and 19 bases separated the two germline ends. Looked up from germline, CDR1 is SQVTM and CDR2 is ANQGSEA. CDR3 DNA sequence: TGCAGCGGTGCTTTTCAGAGAGTCGGAGAGACCCAGTACTTC. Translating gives CSGAFQRVGETQYF.

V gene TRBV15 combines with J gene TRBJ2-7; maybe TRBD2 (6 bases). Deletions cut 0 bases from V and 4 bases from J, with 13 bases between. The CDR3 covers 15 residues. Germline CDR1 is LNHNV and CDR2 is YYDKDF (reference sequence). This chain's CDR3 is CATSRDKGTAYEQYF. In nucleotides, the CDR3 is TGTGCCACCAGCAGAGATAAAGGGACTGCATACGAGCAGTACTTC.

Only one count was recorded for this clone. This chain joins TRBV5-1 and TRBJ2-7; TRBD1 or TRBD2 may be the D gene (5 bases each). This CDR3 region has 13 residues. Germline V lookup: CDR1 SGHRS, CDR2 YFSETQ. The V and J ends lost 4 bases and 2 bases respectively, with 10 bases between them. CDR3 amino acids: CASSGTGAYEQYF. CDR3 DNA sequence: TGCGCCAGCAGCGGGACCGGGGCCTACGAGCAGTACTTC.

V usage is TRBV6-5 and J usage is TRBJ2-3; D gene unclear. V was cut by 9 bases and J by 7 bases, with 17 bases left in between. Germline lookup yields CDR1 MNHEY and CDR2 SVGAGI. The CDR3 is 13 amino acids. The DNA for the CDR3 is TGTGCCAGTACCGCCCCGGGTTGGCATACGCAGTATTTT. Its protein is CASTAPGWHTQYF.

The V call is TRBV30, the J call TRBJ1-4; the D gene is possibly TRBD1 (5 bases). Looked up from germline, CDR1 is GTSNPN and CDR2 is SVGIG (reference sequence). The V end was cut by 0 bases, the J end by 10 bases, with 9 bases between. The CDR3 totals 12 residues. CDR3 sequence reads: CAWSVRGTKLFF. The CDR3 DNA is TGTGCCTGGAGTGTAAGAGGGACAAAACTGTTTTTT.

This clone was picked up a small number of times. Here the CDR3 reads CAWGRQGTGRGLFF. As DNA, the CDR3 is TGTGCCTGGGGGAGACAGGGGACCGGCCGAGGACTGTTTTTT. The chain has TRBV30 and TRBJ1-4; the match to TRBD1 covers 8 bases. With 5 bases clipped from V and 13 bases from J, the junction kept 15 bases outside the gene matches. The V gene's germline CDR1 is GTSNPN and CDR2 SVGIG (reference sequence). The CDR3 runs to 14 residues.